The 28 T cell receptor beta chains below were found in one sample sequenced in a study of cytomegalovirus exposure and HLA in healthy donors. Researchers ran the PCR with 60 Vbeta and 13 Jbeta primers. Sequencing used immunoSEQ multiplex PCR; TCRdb keeps in-frame clones, though not all of them. The data show around 300,000 clones, under 80% seen once. Sample: PBMCs. These receptor sequences come from a female donor in good health and CMV-seronegative.

The gene calls are TRBV9 and TRBJ2-3; D is unresolved. Germline CDR1 and CDR2: SGDLS and YYNGEE. CDR3 length equals 14 residues. Trimming took 3 bases from V and 5 from J, leaving 13 bases between them. Here the CDR3 DNA reads TGTGCCAGCAGCGGTCGACAAGTGGTAGATACGCAGTATTTT. This encodes CASSGRQVVDTQYF.

CDR3 residues: CASSQGKETQYF. CDR3 coding DNA: TGTGCCAGCAGTCAGGGGAAAGAGACCCAGTACTTC. This sequence joins TRBV28 and TRBJ2-5; a weak D match, TRBD1 (6 bases). The CDR3 covers 12 residues. Trimming stripped 5 bases from V and 3 bases from J, with 7 bases between. CDR1 and CDR2 (germline): MDHEN, SYDVKM.

This chain joins TRBV5-1 and TRBJ2-3; the match to TRBD1 covers 7 bases. Germline CDR1 SGHRS, CDR2 YFSETQ. Germline trimming cut 5 bases from V and 3 bases from J; bases unmatched to any gene: 9. The CDR3 has 15 amino acids. The CDR3 spells CASRTGTAGTDTQYF. CDR3 DNA sequence: TGCGCCAGCAGGACCGGGACAGCTGGTACAGATACGCAGTATTTT.

For the CDR3, the DNA is TGTGCCAGTAGGCAACGGGAACTCTACAATGAGCAGTTCTTC. This sequence encodes CASRQRELYNEQFF. J is TRBJ2-1 and V is TRBV19, with a tentative D call TRBD2 (5 bases). Trimming took off 6 bases at V and 3 bases at J, with 12 bases between the two ends. This CDR3 comprises 14 residues. Germline V CDR1 and CDR2: LNHDA, SQIVND (reference sequence).

This clone was recorded a few times. The chain has TRBV6-5 and TRBJ2-7, with a tentative D call TRBD2 (5 bases). Trimming pared 6 bases from V and 0 bases from J, leaving 15 bases between. Germline CDR1 MNHEY, CDR2 SVGAGI. This CDR3 is 15 amino acids long. The CDR3 loop reads CASSRTSQISYEQYF. The CDR3 coding sequence is TGTGCCAGCAGCAGGACTTCCCAAATCTCCTACGAGCAGTACTTC.

Concerning this clone itself: Germline and junction disagree at one end, which may indicate a read error. This chain connects TRBV7-9 to TRBJ1-2; 8 bases are shared with TRBD1. CDR1 and CDR2 (germline): SEHNR, FQNEAQ (reference sequence). The CDR3 consists of 16 residues. The CDR3 bases are TGTTCCAGCAGCTTAGCGCGGGCAGGGGGCGGCTATGGCTACACCTTC. Its translation is CSSSLARAGGGYGYTF.

V gene TRBV6-6 combines with J gene TRBJ2-3; 14 nucleotides line up with TRBD2. This CDR3 contains 16 residues. V dropped 4 bases and J dropped 5; count of bases not matched to a gene: 5. Germline-derived CDR1 and CDR2 are MNHNY and SVGAGI (reference sequence). CDR3 coding DNA: TGTGCCAGCAGTTGGGGGACTAGCGGGAGTAGAGATACGCAGTATTTT. As protein: CASSWGTSGSRDTQYF.

This chain links TRBV19 with TRBJ2-5; TRBD2 matches 15 bases. CDR1 and CDR2 from the germline V gene are LNHDA and SQIVND (reference sequence). With V trimmed by 5 bases and J by 4 bases, 20 bases remained unmatched. The length of the CDR3 is 21 residues. For the CDR3, the DNA is TGTGCCAGTAGTGCCAAACCCCCTGGACTAGCGGGAGGGCCGAGTCGAGAGACCCAGTACTTC. Amino acid sequence: CASSAKPPGLAGGPSRETQYF. Full variable domain (rest looked up from reference TRBV19 and TRBJ2-5): DGGITQSPKYLFRKEGQNVTLSCEQNLNHDAMYWYRQDPGQGLRLIYYSQIVNDFQKGDIAEGYSVSREKKESFPLTVTSAQKNPTAFYLCASSAKPPGLAGGPSRETQYFGPGTRLLVL.

This clone was found once. V is TRBV11-2 and J is TRBJ2-5, with 12 bases that match TRBD2. CDR1 SGHAT and CDR2 FQNNGV come from the germline V gene. V gave up 1 base and J gave up 2 bases; unmatched junction bases: 8. This CDR3 has 18 amino acids. CDR3 loop: CASSLGWLAGGRQETQYF. CDR3 DNA sequence: TGTGCCAGCAGCTTAGGGTGGCTAGCGGGAGGGAGGCAAGAGACCCAGTACTTC.

The rearrangement joins TRBV19 to TRBJ1-2; D might be TRBD1 (6 bases). There are 13 residues in the CDR3. Trimming stripped 1 base from V and 8 bases from J, with 11 bases between. The germline CDR1 and CDR2 sequences are LNHDA and SQIVND (reference sequence). CDR3 sequence reads: CASSIGQGRGYTF. For the CDR3, the DNA is TGTGCCAGTAGTATAGGGCAGGGGCGAGGCTACACCTTC.

The CDR3 loop reads CASSYGAGVNTEAFF. The CDR3, as DNA: TGTGCCAGCAGTTATGGGGCAGGGGTGAACACTGAAGCTTTCTTT. The chain is built from TRBV6-5 and TRBJ1-1, with D tentatively TRBD1 (6 bases). From germline, CDR1 is MNHEY and CDR2 SVGAGI. The V end lost 3 bases, the J end lost 0 bases, and 11 bases lay between the germline ends. The CDR3 is made up of 15 amino acids.

The chain has TRBV5-3 and TRBJ2-5; 7 bases are shared with TRBD2. TRBV5-3 is placed among ORFs of uncertain function. CDR3 size: 17 residues. V shed 1 base and J 2 bases; nucleotides not matched to a gene: 11. The CDR3, as DNA: TGTGCCAGAAGCTTGATGGCGGGAGAGCCACAGCAAGAGACCCAGTACTTC. Translated, it gives CARSLMAGEPQQETQYF.

The chain combines TRBV2 with TRBJ2-7, with 12 bases aligning to TRBD2. Per the germline V gene, CDR1 is SNHLY and CDR2 is FYNNEI. The CDR3 has 16 amino acids. V was clipped by 7 bases and J by 4 bases; unmatched bases: 11. The CDR3: CASTSKPGLAGYEQYF. As DNA, the CDR3 is TGTGCCAGCACCTCCAAACCGGGACTAGCGGGTTACGAGCAGTACTTC.

The V and J genes are TRBV7-9 and TRBJ1-6; the match to TRBD1 covers 9 bases. The germline V gene encodes CDR1 SEHNR and CDR2 FQNEAQ (reference sequence). The CDR3 length is 16 residues. Trimming removed 6 bases from V and 9 bases from J; junction bases left unmatched: 12. The CDR3 DNA reads as TGTGCCAGCAGTCAACCGGGACAGGGAACTGGTTCACCCCTCCACTTT. Its translation is CASSQPGQGTGSPLHF.

This clone was counted only a few times. V gene TRBV6-1 combines with J gene TRBJ1-1; D not certain. Germline loops: CDR1 MNHNS, CDR2 SASEGT. V was trimmed by 8 bases and J by 2 bases, leaving 6 bases between them. CDR3 length: 11 residues. Here the CDR3 DNA reads TGTGCCAGCTGGACTAACACTGAAGCTTTCTTT. Encoded protein: CASWTNTEAFF.

J is TRBJ2-1 and V is TRBV19; tentatively, D is TRBD2 (6 bases). The CDR3 contains 15 residues. V lost 9 bases and J lost 2, with 17 bases in between. The V gene's germline CDR1 is LNHDA and CDR2 SQIVND (reference sequence). The DNA for the CDR3 is TGTGCCAGCAGACCCGGGACTCCCCCCTACAATGAGCAGTTCTTC. Amino acids: CASRPGTPPYNEQFF.

The CDR3 protein is CASSLGQGAVEKLFF. The CDR3 DNA reads TGTGCCAGCAGTTTGGGACAGGGGGCGGTTGAAAAACTGTTTTTT. The chain employs TRBV2 and TRBJ1-4; the match to TRBD1 covers 12 bases. V was pared by 5 bases and J by 7 bases, with 5 bases of the junction left unmatched. The CDR3 is made up of 15 amino acids. Germline-derived CDR1 and CDR2 are SNHLY and FYNNEI.

The chain has TRBV19 and TRBJ1-1; D is uncertain. V lost 7 bases to trimming and J lost 1 base, with 13 bases between them. The CDR3 covers 14 residues. Germline CDR1 LNHDA, CDR2 SQIVND (reference sequence). The CDR3 region is CASTLQRQNTEAFF. CDR3 in DNA: TGTGCCAGTACCCTTCAGAGGCAGAACACTGAAGCTTTCTTT.

The chain carries TRBV15 and TRBJ2-1; D is ambiguous. Trimming removed 8 bases at V and 7 bases at J, with 18 bases between. The length of the CDR3 is 14 residues. In germline, CDR1 is LNHNV, CDR2 YYDKDF (reference sequence). The CDR3 loop is CATGNTGSINEQFF. Here the CDR3 DNA reads TGTGCCACCGGCAATACGGGTAGTATTAATGAGCAGTTCTTC.

The chain links TRBV5-1 to TRBJ2-7; D might be TRBD1 (5 bases). This CDR3 spans 14 amino acids. CDR1 and CDR2 (germline): SGHRS, YFSETQ. V lost 3 bases and J 2 bases, leaving 12 bases between the germline ends. Here the CDR3 reads CASSSTGPTYEQYF. DNA of the CDR3: TGCGCCAGCAGCTCCACAGGTCCTACCTACGAGCAGTACTTC.

This clone was seen a few times. V usage is TRBV9 and J usage is TRBJ1-2; D not certain. Germline V gene data show CDR1 as SGDLS and CDR2 as YYNGEE. This CDR3 is 10 amino acids long. The CDR3 is CDAASGSYTF. In DNA, the CDR3 is TGTGACGCGGCCTCCGGGAGCTACACCTTC.

The CDR3 region has the DNA TGTGCCACCAGCCCAGCGGGGGGGACCTACGAGCAGTACTTC. Translation gives CATSPAGGTYEQYF. The rearrangement uses TRBV15 and TRBJ2-7, with TRBD2 matching 10 bases. This CDR3 contains 14 residues. With V trimmed by 5 bases and J by 2 bases, 3 bases remained unmatched. Germline CDR1 and CDR2: LNHNV and YYDKDF (reference sequence).

V gene TRBV28 combines with J gene TRBJ1-2; maybe TRBD1 (6 bases). Trimming shortened V by 3 bases and J by 3 bases, and 14 bases separated the two germline ends. CDR1 is MDHEN, CDR2 SYDVKM, per germline. CDR3 length: 15 residues. Here the CDR3 reads CASSLPDPGDYGYTF. For the CDR3, the DNA is TGTGCCAGCAGTTTGCCCGATCCAGGGGACTATGGCTACACCTTC.

This chain links TRBV28 with TRBJ1-6; TRBD1 aligns across 7 bases. Germline V gene lookup returns CDR1 MDHEN and CDR2 SYDVKM. With 5 bases clipped from V and 4 bases from J, the junction kept 8 bases outside the gene matches. The CDR3 runs 16 residues. CDR3 bases: TGTGCCAGCAGTCCCGCTACGGGACAGTATAATTCACCCCTCCACTTT. It translates to CASSPATGQYNSPLHF.

This chain uses TRBV6-1 with TRBJ2-1; 11 bases fit TRBD2. J lost 8 bases, V lost 1 base, and 7 bases had no gene match. The CDR3 is made up of 16 amino acids. CDR1 and CDR2 (germline): MNHNS, SASEGT. The CDR3 spells CASSEGSLAGVDEQFF. The DNA for the CDR3 is TGTGCCAGCAGTGAAGGGTCACTAGCGGGGGTCGATGAGCAGTTCTTC.

The V gene is TRBV4-2, the J gene TRBJ1-2; unclear D gene. The germline gives CDR1 LGHNA, CDR2 YNFKEQ. Trimming shortened V by 5 bases and J by 5 bases, and 12 bases separated the two germline ends. There are 13 residues in the CDR3. This CDR3 is CASSIAGVYGYTF. In nucleotides, the CDR3 is TGTGCCAGCAGCATTGCCGGAGTTTATGGCTACACCTTC.

This clone was counted only a few times. The chain uses TRBV11-3 and TRBJ2-2, with TRBD2 identical over 13 bases. The J segment lost 0 bases and the V segment lost 5 bases, leaving 9 bases of the junction unmatched. The CDR3 sequence is 19 residues long. The germline V gene encodes CDR1 SGHNT and CDR2 YENEEA. The CDR3 sequence is CASSPLPGLAGTNTGELFF. The CDR3 DNA is TGTGCCAGCAGCCCGCTTCCGGGACTAGCGGGAACGAACACCGGGGAGCTGTTTTTT.

CDR3 amino acids: CASSLGGPGTGELFF. The CDR3 DNA reads as TGTGCCAGCAGCTTGGGCGGGCCGGGAACCGGGGAGCTGTTTTTT. The chain couples TRBV5-6 to TRBJ2-2; possible D gene TRBD2, 5 bases. The germline CDR1 and CDR2 sequences are SGHDT and YYEEEE. The V and J ends lost 0 bases and 5 bases respectively, with 11 bases between them. The CDR3 extends over 15 amino acids.